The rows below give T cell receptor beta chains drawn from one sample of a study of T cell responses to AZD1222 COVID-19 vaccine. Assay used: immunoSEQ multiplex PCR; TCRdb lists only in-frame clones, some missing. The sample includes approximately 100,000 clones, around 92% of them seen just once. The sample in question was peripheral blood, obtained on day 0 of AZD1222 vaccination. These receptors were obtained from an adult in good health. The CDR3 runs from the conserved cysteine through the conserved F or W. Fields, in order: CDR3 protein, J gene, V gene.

CDR3: CASSQVQDRGYTF
J: TRBJ1-2
V: TRBV3-1/TRBV3-2

CDR3: CASSPTQGATSYNEQFF
J: TRBJ2-1
V: TRBV27

CDR3: CASSHLFQGSNEKLFF
J: TRBJ1-4
V: TRBV3-1/TRBV3-2

CDR3: CASSAPGTSSHEQYF
J: TRBJ2-7
V: TRBV25-1

CDR3: CASSESLCQGRVYGYTF
J: TRBJ1-2
V: TRBV10-1

CDR3: CATSGTGGGYNSPLHF
J: TRBJ1-6
V: TRBV15

CDR3: CATSLTGGREQYF
J: TRBJ2-7
V: TRBV2

CDR3: CASTSGAPYEQYF
J: TRBJ2-7
V: TRBV19

CDR3: CASSKDPSCLNQPQHF
J: TRBJ1-5
V: TRBV21-1

CDR3: CASSTEGLGGNQPQHF
J: TRBJ1-5
V: TRBV28

CDR3: CASSPHSASYEQYF
J: TRBJ2-7
V: TRBV5-4

CDR3: CATGPAGGANTEAFF
J: TRBJ1-1
V: TRBV15

CDR3: CASSPSRDQPQHF
J: TRBJ1-5
V: TRBV18

CDR3: CSVWTGDNNQPQHF
J: TRBJ1-5
V: TRBV29-1

CDR3: CASSLGSFRTFGGYTF
J: TRBJ1-2
V: TRBV28